The rows below give T cell receptor beta chains drawn from one sample of a study of chemoradiotherapy in HPV16-positive cancers. TCRdb's copy holds only in-frame clones and misses some; the assay was immunoSEQ multiplex PCR. Here the sample spans roughly 15,000 clones, 65% to 85% being singletons. This specimen was acquired from a patient who underwent chemoradiotherapy. The receptors here all came from a human donor with HPV-associated anogenital cancer. Each CDR3 is given with its conserved first and last residue. A D gene is named only where the DNA matches it firmly. Size values are once, few and many counts, or a class for expanded clones, and some rows have none.

d_gene | j_gene | abundance | v_gene | CDR3aa | CDR3nt
. | TRBJ2-5 | . | TRBV7-2 | CASSLEGLYSSRETQYF | TGTGCCAGCAGCTTAGAAGGACTGTACAGCTCCCGGGAGACCCAGTACTTC
. | TRBJ1-4 | . | TRBV9 | CASSVGQAATNEKLFF | TGTGCCAGCAGCGTAGGGCAGGCGGCAACTAATGAAAAACTGTTTTTT
. | TRBJ2-4 | few | TRBV5-4 | CASSLSGGRGAKNIQYF | TGTGCCAGCAGCTTGTCTGGGGGGCGCGGAGCCAAAAACATTCAGTACTTC
. | TRBJ1-3 | . | TRBV5-1 | CASSWEGSSGNTIYF | TGCGCCAGCAGCTGGGAGGGGAGCTCTGGAAACACCATATATTTT
. | TRBJ2-5 | once | TRBV6-1 | CASSEAWDQETQYF | TGTGCCAGCAGTGAAGCCTGGGATCAAGAGACCCAGTACTTC
TRBD1 | TRBJ2-2 | . | TRBV9 | CASSAGQGRGTGELFF | TGTGCCAGCAGCGCGGGACAGGGAAGAGGAACCGGGGAGCTGTTTTTT
TRBD2 | TRBJ2-1 | few | TRBV5-8 | CASSLVAGGYNEQFF | TGTGCCAGCAGCTTGGTAGCGGGAGGGTACAATGAGCAGTTCTTC
TRBD2 | TRBJ2-3 | . | TRBV5-6 | CASSLLTGGDTQYF | TGTGCCAGCAGCTTGTTGACGGGAGGGGATACGCAGTATTTT
TRBD1 | TRBJ2-1 | . | TRBV19 | CASSRTGTGPYNEQFF | TGTGCCAGTAGTCGCACCGGGACAGGGCCCTACAATGAGCAGTTCTTC
. | TRBJ1-3 | . | TRBV25-1 | CASSSPAGVGPGGNTIYF | TGTGCCAGCAGTTCTCCGGCGGGGGTAGGGCCGGGTGGAAACACCATATATTTT
. | TRBJ2-7 | . | TRBV28 | CASSQGSYEQYF | TGTGCCAGCAGTCAGGGGAGCTACGAGCAGTACTTC
. | TRBJ2-1 | . | TRBV11-3 | CASSLRWVDEQFF | TGTGCCAGCAGCTTAAGATGGGTCGATGAGCAGTTCTTC
. | TRBJ2-1 | . | TRBV7-3 | CASSLDLTASYNEQFF | TGTGCCAGCAGCTTAGACTTGACGGCCTCCTACAATGAGCAGTTCTTC
TRBD1 | TRBJ2-7 | . | TRBV6-1 | CASSVMTGSSYEQYF | TGTGCCAGCAGTGTTATGACAGGGAGCTCCTACGAGCAGTACTTC
TRBD2 | TRBJ2-3 | . | TRBV10-3 | CAGSEPAGGSSTDTQYF | TGTGCCGGCTCGGAACCAGCGGGAGGGTCTAGCACAGATACGCAGTATTTT
TRBD1 | TRBJ1-4 | . | TRBV19 | CAGDRMEVKLFF | TGTGCCGGGGACAGGATGGAGGTAAAACTGTTTTTT
TRBD2 | TRBJ2-1 | . | TRBV6-1 | CASSAGTSGKSTWPFF | TGTGCCAGCAGTGCTGGGACTAGCGGAAAATCCACATGGCCGTTCTTC
TRBD1 | TRBJ1-1 | . | TRBV7-3 | CASSPTGVGEAFF | TGTGCCAGCAGCCCAACAGGGGTAGGTGAAGCTTTCTTT